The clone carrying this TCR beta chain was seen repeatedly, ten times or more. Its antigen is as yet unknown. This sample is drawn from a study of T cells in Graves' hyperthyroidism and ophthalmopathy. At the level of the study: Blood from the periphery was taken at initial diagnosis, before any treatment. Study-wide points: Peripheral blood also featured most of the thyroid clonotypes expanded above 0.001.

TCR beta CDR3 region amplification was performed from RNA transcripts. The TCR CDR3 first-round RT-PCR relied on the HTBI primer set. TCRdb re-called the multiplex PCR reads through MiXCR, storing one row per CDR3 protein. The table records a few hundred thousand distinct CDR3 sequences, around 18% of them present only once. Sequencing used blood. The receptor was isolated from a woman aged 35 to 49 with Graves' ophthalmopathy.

Written as DNA, the CDR3 is TGCAGTGTAAACCCTGACTGGGGGGAAGAGACCCAGTACTTC. This translates into CSVNPDWGEETQYF. This chain links TRBV20-1 with TRBJ2-5; D possibly corresponds to TRBD2 (6 bases). CDR3 length: 14 residues. In germline, CDR1 is DFQATT, CDR2 SNEGSKA (reference sequence). V was cut by 7 bases and J by 3 bases, with 18 bases left in between.